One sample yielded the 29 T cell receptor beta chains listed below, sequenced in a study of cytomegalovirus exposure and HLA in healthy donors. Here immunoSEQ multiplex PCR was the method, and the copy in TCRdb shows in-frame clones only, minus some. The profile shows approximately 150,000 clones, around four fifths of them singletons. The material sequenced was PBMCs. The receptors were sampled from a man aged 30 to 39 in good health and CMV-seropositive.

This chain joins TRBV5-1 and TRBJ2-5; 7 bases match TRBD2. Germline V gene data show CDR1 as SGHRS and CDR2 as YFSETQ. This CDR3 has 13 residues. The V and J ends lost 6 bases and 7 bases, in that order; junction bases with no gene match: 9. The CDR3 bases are TGCGCCAGCAACCCGTCCTCTAGCGGGACCCAGTACTTC. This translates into CASNPSSSGTQYF.

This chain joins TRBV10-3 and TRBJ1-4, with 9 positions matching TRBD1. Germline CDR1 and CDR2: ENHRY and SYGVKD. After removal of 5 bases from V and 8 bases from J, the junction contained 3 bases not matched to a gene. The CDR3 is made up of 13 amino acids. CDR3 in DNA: TGTGCCATCAGTCGGGGACAGGGAGAAAAACTGTTTTTT. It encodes CAISRGQGEKLFF.

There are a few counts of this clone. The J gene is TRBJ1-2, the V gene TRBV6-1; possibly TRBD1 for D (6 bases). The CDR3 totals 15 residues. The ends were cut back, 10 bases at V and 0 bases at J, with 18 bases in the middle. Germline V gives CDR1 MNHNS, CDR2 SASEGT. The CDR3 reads CAIRALRDTNYGYTF. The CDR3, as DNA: TGTGCCATCAGGGCCCTCCGGGACACTAACTATGGCTACACCTTC.

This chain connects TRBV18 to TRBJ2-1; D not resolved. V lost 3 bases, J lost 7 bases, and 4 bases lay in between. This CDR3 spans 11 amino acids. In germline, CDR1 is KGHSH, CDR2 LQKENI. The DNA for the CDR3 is TGTGCCAGCTCACCTAATAATGAGCAGTTCTTC. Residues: CASSPNNEQFF.

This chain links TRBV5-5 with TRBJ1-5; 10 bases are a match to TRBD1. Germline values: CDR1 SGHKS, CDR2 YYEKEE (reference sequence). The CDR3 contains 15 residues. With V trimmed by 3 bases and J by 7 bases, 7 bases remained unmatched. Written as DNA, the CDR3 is TGTGCCAGCAGCTCCGGGGACAGGGGATTCCAGCCCCAGCATTTT. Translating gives CASSSGDRGFQPQHF.

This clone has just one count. The CDR3: CASSRREAGEQFF. The CDR3 DNA reads TGTGCCAGCAGTCGACGGGAGGCGGGTGAGCAGTTCTTC. This chain uses TRBV27 with TRBJ2-1, with 7 nucleotides matching TRBD2. V trimming: 5 bases; J trimming: 9 bases; junction bases outside the gene matches: 7. The CDR3 runs to 13 residues. Germline lookup yields CDR1 MNHEY and CDR2 SMNVEV (reference sequence).

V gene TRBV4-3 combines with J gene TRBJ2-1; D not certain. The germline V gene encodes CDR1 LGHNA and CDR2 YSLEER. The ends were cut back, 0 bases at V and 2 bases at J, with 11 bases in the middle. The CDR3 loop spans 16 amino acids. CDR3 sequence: CASSQDWAQPYNEQFF. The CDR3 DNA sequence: TGCGCCAGCAGCCAAGATTGGGCACAGCCCTACAATGAGCAGTTCTTC.

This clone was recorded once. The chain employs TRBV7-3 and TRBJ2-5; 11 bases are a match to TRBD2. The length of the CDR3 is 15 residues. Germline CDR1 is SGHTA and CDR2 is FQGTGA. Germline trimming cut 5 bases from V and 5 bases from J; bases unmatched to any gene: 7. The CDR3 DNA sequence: TGTGCCAGCAGCCGGTCTAGCGGGGGGTGGGAGACCCAGTACTTC. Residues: CASSRSSGGWETQYF.

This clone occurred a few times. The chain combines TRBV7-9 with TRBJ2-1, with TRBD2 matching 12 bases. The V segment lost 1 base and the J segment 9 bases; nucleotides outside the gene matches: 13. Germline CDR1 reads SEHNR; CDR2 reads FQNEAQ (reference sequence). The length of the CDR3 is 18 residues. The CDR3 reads CASSLGLAGESLVPEQFF. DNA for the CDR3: TGTGCCAGCAGCTTAGGACTAGCGGGGGAATCCCTTGTCCCTGAGCAGTTCTTC.

As DNA, the CDR3 is TGTGCCAGCAGCCTGTGGACTAGCGGGGGCGGGAATACGCAGTATTTT. Its translation: CASSLWTSGGGNTQYF. V gene TRBV13 combines with J gene TRBJ2-3; 13 bases fit TRBD2. Germline CDR1 PRHDT, CDR2 FYEKMQ (reference sequence). The CDR3 consists of 16 residues. Trimming removed 5 bases from V and 7 bases from J; junction bases left unmatched: 9.

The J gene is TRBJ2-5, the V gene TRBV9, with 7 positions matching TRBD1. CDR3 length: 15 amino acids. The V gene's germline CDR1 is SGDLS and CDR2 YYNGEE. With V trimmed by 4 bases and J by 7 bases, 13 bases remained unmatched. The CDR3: CASSPPPGQRTTQYF. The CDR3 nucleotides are TGTGCCAGCAGCCCACCGCCGGGACAGAGAACGACCCAGTACTTC. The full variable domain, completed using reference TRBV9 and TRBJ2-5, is DSGVTQTPKHLITATGQRVTLRCSPRSGDLSVYWYQQSLDQGLQFLIQYYNGEERAKGNILERFSAQQFPDLHSELNLSSLELGDSALYFCASSPPPGQRTTQYFGPGTRLLVL.

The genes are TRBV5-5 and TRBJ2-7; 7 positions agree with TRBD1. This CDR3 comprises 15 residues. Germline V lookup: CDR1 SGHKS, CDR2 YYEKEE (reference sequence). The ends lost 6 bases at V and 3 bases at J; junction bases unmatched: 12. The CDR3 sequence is CASTNNPTGNYEQYF. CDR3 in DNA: TGTGCCAGCACCAACAACCCGACAGGGAACTACGAGCAGTACTTC.

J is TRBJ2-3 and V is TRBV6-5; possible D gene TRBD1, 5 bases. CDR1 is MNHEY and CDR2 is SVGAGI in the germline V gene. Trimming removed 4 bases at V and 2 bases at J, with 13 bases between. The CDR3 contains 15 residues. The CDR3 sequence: CASSFQGFSTDTQYF. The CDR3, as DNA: TGTGCCAGCAGTTTTCAGGGTTTCTCCACAGATACGCAGTATTTT.

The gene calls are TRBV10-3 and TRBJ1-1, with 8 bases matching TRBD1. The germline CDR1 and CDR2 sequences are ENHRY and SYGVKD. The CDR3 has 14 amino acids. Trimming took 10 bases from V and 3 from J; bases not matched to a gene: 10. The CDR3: CASFRTGRDTEAFF. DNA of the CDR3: TGTGCCAGCTTTCGGACAGGGCGTGACACTGAAGCTTTCTTT.

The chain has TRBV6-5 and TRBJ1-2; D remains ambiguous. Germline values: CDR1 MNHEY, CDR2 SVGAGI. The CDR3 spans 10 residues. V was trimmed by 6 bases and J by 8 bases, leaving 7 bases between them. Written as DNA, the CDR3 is TGTGCCAGCAGATATTTCGGCTACACCTTC. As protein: CASRYFGYTF.

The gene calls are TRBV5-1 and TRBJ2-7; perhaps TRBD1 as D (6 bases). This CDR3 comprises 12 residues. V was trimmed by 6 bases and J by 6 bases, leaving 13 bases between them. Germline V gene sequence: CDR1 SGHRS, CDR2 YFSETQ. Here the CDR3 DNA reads TGCGCCAGCAAGGACAGTGGGAGCGAGCAGTACTTC. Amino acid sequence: CASKDSGSEQYF.

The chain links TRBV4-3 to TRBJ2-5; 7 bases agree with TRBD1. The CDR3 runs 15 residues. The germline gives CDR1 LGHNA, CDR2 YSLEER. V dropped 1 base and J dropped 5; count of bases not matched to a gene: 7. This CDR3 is CASSQARGQRETQYF. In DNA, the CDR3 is TGCGCCAGCAGCCAAGCCAGGGGACAGCGGGAGACCCAGTACTTC.

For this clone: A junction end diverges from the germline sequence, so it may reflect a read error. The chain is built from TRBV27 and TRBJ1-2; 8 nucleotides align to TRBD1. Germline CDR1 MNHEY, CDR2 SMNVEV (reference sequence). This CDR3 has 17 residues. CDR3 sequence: CANSLGVNGQGGYGYTF. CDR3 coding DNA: TGTGCCAACAGTTTAGGGGTAAATGGACAGGGCGGCTATGGCTACACCTTC.

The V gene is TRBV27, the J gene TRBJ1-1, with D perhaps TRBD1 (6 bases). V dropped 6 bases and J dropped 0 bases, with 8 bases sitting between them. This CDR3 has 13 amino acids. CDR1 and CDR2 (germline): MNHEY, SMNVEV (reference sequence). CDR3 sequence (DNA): TGTGCCAGCAGGCGACAGGTGAACACTGAAGCTTTCTTT. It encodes CASRRQVNTEAFF.

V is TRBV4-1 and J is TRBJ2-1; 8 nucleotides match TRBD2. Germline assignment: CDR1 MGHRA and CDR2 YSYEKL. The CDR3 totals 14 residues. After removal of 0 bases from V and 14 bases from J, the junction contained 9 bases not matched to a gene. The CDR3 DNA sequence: TGCGCCAGCAGCCAAGATCGGGGGGGGAGGGGGAAGTTCTTC. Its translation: CASSQDRGGRGKFF.

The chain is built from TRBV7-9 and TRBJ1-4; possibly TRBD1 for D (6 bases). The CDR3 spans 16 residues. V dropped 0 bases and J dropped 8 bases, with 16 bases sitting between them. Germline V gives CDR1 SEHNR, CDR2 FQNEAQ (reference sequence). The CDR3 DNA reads TGTGCCAGCAGCTTAGCGCCTGGCAGGGGAGAGGAAAAACTGTTTTTT. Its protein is CASSLAPGRGEEKLFF.

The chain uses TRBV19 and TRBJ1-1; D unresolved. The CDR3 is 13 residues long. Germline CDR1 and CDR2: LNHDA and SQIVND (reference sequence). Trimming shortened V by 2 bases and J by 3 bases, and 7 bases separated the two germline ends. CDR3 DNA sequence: TGTGCCAGTAGTATACTACAGTACACTGAAGCTTTCTTT. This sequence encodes CASSILQYTEAFF.

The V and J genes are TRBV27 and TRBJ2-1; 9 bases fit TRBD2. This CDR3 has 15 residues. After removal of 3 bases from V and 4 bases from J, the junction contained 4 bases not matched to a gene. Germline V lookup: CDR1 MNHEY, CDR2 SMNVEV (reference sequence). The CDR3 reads CASSFSSGGYNEQFF. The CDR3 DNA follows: TGTGCCAGCAGTTTTTCAAGCGGGGGGTACAATGAGCAGTTCTTC.

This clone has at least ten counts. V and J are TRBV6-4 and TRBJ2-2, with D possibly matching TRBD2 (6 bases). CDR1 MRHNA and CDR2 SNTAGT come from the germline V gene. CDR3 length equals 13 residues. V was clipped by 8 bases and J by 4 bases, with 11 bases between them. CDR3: CASGRDSTGELFF. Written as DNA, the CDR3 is TGTGCCAGCGGACGGGACTCCACCGGGGAGCTGTTTTTT.

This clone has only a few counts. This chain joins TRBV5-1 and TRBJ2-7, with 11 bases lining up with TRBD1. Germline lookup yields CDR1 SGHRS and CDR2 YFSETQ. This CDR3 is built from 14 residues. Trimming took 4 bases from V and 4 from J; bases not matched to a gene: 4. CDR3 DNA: TGCGCCAGCAGCCCAAGGGACAGGGGGTACGAGCAGTACTTC. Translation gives CASSPRDRGYEQYF.

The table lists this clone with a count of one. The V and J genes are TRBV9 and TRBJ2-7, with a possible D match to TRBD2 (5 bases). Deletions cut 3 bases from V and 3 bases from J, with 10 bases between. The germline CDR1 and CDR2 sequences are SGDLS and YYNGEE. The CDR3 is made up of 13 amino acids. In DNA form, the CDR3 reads TGTGCCAGCAGCGCGACGGGGAGCTACGAGCAGTACTTC. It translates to CASSATGSYEQYF. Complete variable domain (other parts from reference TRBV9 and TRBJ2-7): DSGVTQTPKHLITATGQRVTLRCSPRSGDLSVYWYQQSLDQGLQFLIQYYNGEERAKGNILERFSAQQFPDLHSELNLSSLELGDSALYFCASSATGSYEQYFGPGTRLTVT.

CDR3 region: CASSLGAPTGIHEQYF. The CDR3 region has the DNA TGTGCCAGCAGCTTGGGGGCACCGACAGGGATCCACGAGCAGTACTTC. This sequence joins TRBV5-4 and TRBJ2-7; TRBD1 aligns across 7 bases. The germline V gene encodes CDR1 SGHNT and CDR2 YYREEE (reference sequence). This CDR3 has 16 amino acids. The ends lost 0 bases at V and 5 bases at J; junction bases unmatched: 11.

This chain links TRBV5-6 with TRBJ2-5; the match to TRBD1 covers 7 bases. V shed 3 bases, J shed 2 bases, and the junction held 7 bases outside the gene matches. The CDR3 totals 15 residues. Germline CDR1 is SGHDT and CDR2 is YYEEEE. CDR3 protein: CASSCLSRGQETQYF. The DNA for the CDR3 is TGTGCCAGCAGCTGTTTATCCAGGGGGCAAGAGACCCAGTACTTC.

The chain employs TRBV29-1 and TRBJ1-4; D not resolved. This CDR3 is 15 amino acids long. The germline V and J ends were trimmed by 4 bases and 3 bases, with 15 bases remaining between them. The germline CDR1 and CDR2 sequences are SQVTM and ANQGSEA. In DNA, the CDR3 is TGCAGCGTTGGCCAGCGGGGTGTATCTAATGAAAAACTGTTTTTT. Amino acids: CSVGQRGVSNEKLFF.